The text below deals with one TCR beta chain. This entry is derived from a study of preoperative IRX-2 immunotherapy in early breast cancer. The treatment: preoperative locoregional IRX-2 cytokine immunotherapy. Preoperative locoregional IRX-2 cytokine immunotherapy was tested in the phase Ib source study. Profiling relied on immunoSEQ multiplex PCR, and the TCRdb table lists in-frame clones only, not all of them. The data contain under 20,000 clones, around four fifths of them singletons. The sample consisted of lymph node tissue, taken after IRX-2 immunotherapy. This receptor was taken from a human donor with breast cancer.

The CDR3 sequence: CASSTPSGAQLGYEQYF. In DNA, the CDR3 is TGTGCCAGTAGTACCCCTAGCGGGGCACAGCTAGGGTACGAGCAGTACTTC. The chain links TRBV19 to TRBJ2-7; 9 bases fit TRBD2. With V trimmed by 4 bases and J by 4 bases, 14 bases remained unmatched. This CDR3 has 17 residues. Germline CDR1 is LNHDA and CDR2 is SQIVND (reference sequence).